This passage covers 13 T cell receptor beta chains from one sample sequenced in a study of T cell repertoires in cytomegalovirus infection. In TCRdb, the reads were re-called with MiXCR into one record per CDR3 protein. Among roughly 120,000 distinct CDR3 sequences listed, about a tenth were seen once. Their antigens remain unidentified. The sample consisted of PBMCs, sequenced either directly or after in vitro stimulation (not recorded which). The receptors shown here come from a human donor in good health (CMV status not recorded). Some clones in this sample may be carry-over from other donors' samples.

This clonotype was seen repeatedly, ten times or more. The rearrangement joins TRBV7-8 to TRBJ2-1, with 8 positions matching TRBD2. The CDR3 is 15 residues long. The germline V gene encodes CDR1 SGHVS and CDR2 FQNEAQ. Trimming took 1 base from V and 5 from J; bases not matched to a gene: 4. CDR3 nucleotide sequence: TGTGCCAGCAGCTTAGTAGCGGGAAGCCACAATGAGCAGTTCTTC. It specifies CASSLVAGSHNEQFF.

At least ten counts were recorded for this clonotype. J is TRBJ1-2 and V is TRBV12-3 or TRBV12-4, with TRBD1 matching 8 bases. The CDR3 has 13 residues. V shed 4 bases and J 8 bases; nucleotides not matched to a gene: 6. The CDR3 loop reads CASSSQGAHGYTF. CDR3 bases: TGTGCCAGCAGTTCCCAGGGGGCGCACGGCTACACCTTC.

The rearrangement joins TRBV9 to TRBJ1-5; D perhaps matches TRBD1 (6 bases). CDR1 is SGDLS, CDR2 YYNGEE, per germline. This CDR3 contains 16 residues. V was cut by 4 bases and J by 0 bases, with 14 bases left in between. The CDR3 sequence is CASSSGQRYSNQPQHF. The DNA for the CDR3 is TGTGCCAGCAGCTCCGGACAGAGGTATAGCAATCAGCCCCAGCATTTT.

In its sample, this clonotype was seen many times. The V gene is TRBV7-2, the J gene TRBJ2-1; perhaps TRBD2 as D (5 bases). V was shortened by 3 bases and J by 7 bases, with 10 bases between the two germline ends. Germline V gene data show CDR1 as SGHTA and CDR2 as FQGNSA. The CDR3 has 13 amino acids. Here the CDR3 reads CASSFGGMNEQFF. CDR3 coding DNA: TGTGCCAGCAGCTTTGGAGGTATGAATGAGCAGTTCTTC.

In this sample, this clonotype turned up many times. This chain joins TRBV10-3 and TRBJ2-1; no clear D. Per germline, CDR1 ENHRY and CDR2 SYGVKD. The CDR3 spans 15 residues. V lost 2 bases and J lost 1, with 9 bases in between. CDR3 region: CAISEDPGSYNEQFF. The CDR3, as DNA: TGTGCCATCAGTGAGGATCCAGGTTCCTACAATGAGCAGTTCTTC.

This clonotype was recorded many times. In DNA form, the CDR3 reads TGTGCCAGCAGTCTACAGGGGGGAAATCAGCCCCAGCATTTT. This sequence encodes CASSLQGGNQPQHF. The gene calls are TRBV6-6 and TRBJ1-5; 8 bases are a match to TRBD1. The junction had 4 bases not matched to a gene; V was cut back by 5 bases and J by 4 bases. This CDR3 spans 14 amino acids. Germline CDR1 and CDR2: MNHNY and SVGAGI (reference sequence).

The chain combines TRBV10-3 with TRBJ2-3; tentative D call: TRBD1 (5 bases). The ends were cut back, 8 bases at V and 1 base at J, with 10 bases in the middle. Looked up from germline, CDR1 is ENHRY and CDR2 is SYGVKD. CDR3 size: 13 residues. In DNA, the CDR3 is TGTGCCATCCAGGGTACCCGCACAGATACGCAGTATTTT. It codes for CAIQGTRTDTQYF.

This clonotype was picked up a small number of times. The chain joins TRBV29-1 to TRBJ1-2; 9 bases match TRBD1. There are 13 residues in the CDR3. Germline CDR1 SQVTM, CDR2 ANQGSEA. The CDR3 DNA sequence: TGCACCGTCCGGGACAGGGCTAACTATGGCTACACCTTC. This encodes CTVRDRANYGYTF.

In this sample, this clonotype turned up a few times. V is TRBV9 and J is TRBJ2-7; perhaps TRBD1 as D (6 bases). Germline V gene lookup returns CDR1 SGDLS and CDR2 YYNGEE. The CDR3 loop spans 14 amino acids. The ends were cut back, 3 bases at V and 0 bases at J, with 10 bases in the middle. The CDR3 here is CASSGSGDSYEQYF. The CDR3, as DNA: TGTGCCAGCAGCGGTTCAGGGGACTCCTACGAGCAGTACTTC.

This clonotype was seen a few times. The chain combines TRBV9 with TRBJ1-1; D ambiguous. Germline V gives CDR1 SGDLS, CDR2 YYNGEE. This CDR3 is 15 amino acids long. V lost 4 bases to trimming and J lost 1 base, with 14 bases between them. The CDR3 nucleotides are TGTGCCAGCAGCCCCGGGTCACTAGGGAACACTGAAGCTTTCTTT. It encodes CASSPGSLGNTEAFF.

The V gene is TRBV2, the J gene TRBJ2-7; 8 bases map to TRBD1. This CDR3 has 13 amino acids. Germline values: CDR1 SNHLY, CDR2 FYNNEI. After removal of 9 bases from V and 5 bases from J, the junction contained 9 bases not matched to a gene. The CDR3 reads CARNRDRKDEQYV. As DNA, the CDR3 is TGTGCCAGAAATAGGGACAGGAAGGACGAGCAGTACGTC.

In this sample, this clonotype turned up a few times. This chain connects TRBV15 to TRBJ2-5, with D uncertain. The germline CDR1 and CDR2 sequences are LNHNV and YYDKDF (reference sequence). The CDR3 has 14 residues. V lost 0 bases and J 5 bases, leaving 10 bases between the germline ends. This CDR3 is CATSRDLGWETQYF. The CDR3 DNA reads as TGTGCCACCAGCAGAGATTTGGGCTGGGAGACCCAGTACTTC.

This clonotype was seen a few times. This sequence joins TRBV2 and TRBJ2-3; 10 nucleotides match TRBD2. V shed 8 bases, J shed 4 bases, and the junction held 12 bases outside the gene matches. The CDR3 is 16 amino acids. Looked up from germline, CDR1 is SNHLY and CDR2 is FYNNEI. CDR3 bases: TGTGCCAGCGCCGACGGTCTAGCGGGAGCGGCAGATACGCAGTATTTT. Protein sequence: CASADGLAGAADTQYF. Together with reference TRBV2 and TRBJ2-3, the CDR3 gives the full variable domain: EPEVTQTPSHQVTQMGQEVILRCVPISNHLYFYWYRQILGQKVEFLVSFYNNEISEKSEIFDDQFSVERPDGSNFTLKIRSTKLEDSAMYFCASADGLAGAADTQYFGPGTRLTVL.